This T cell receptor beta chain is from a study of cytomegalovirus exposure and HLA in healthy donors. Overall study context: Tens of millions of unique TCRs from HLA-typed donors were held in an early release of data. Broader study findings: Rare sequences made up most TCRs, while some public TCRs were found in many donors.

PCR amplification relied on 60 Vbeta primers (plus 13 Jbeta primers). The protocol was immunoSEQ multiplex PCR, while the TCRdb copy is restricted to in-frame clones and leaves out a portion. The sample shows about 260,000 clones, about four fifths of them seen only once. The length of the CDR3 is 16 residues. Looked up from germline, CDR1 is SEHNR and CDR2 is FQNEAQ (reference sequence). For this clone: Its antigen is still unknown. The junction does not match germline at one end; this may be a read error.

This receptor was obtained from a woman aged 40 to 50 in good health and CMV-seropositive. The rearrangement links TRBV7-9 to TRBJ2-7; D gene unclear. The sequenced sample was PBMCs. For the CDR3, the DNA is TGTTCCAGCAGCCATCTTTTGGTAGCCCCGATTGACGAGCAGTACTTC. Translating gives CSSSHLLVAPIDEQYF.